The clone carrying this T cell receptor (beta chain) was recorded many times. Its target is unknown. This record comes from a study of T cells in Graves' hyperthyroidism and ophthalmopathy. Overall study: Sampling of peripheral blood happened at initial diagnosis, prior to any treatment. Study results and limitations: Expanded thyroid clonotypes (above 0.001) were mostly also found in blood. Stable hyperthyroidism and ophthalmopathy were separated using 13 V-J signatures.

TCR beta CDR3 regions were amplified from RNA transcripts. HTBI primers were employed in a first-round RT-PCR of the TCR CDR3. TCRdb processed the multiplex PCR reads anew with MiXCR; each CDR3 protein has one entry. The sample includes 350,000 to 450,000 distinct CDR3 sequences, approximately 13% of them seen just once. Germline loops: CDR1 SGHNT, CDR2 YENEEA. Trimming took 5 bases from V and 7 from J, leaving 18 bases between them. The CDR3 is 15 residues long. Together with thyroid ultrasound, orbital computed tomography, serum thyroxine and TRAb, clinical symptoms were used for diagnoses. This chain joins TRBV11-3 and TRBJ2-1, with unresolved D. The TCR comes from a woman aged 60-75 years with Graves' hyperthyroidism. Source material: blood. The CDR3 protein is CASSVLSLGLNEQFF. The DNA of the CDR3 is TGTGCCAGCAGCGTTCTTAGCCTAGGGCTGAATGAGCAGTTCTTC.